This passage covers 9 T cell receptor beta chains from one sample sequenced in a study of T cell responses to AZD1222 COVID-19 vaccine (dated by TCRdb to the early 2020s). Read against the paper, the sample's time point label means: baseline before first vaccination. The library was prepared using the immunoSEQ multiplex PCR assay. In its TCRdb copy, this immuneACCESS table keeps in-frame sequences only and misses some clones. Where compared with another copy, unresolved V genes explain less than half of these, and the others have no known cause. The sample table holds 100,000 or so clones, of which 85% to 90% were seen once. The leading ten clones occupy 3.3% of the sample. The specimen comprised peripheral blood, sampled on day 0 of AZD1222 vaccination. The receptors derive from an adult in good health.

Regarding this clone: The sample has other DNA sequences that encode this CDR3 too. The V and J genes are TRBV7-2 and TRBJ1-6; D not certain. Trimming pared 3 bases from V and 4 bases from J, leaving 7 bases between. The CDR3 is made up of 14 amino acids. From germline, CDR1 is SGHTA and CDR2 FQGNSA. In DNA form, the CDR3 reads TGTGCCAGCAGCTTGGACGGTTATAATTCACCCCTCCACTTT. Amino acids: CASSLDGYNSPLHF.

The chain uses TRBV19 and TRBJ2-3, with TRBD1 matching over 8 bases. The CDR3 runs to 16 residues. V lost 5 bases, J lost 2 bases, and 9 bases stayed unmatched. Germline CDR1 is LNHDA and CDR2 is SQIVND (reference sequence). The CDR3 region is CASSPLPGQATDTQYF. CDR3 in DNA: TGTGCCAGTAGTCCCCTACCGGGACAGGCCACAGATACGCAGTATTTT. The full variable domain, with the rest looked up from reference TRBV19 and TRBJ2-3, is DGGITQSPKYLFRKEGQNVTLSCEQNLNHDAMYWYRQDPGQGLRLIYYSQIVNDFQKGDIAEGYSVSREKKESFPLTVTSAQKNPTAFYLCASSPLPGQATDTQYFGPGTRLTVL.

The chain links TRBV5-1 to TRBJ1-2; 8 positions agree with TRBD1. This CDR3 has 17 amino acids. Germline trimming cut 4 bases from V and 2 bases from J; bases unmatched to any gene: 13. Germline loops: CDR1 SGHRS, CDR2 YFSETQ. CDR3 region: CASSVGTGKDPNYGYTF. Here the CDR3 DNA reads TGCGCCAGCAGCGTGGGGACAGGCAAAGATCCCAACTATGGCTACACCTTC. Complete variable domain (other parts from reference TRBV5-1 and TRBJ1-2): KAGVTQTPRYLIKTRGQQVTLSCSPISGHRSVSWYQQTPGQGLQFLFEYFSETQRNKGNFPGRFSGRQFSNSRSEMNVSTLELGDSALYLCASSVGTGKDPNYGYTFGSGTRLTVV.

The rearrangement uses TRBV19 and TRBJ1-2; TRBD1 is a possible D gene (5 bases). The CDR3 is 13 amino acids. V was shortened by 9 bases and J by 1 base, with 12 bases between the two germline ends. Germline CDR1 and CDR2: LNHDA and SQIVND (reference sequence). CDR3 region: CASSLDSNYGYTF. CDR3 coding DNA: TGTGCCAGCAGCCTCGACAGTAACTATGGCTACACCTTC.

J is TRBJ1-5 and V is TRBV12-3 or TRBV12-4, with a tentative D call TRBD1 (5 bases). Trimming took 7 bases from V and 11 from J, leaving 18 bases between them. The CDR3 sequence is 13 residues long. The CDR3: CASTKIALGAQHF. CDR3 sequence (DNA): TGTGCCAGCACCAAGATAGCTTTGGGGGCCCAGCATTTT.

CDR3 nucleotides: TGTGCCAGCAGTTTATCGGGCCCCCAGGGGGCTAGGAACTATGGCTACACCTTC. It translates to CASSLSGPQGARNYGYTF. This sequence joins TRBV27 and TRBJ1-2; 8 nucleotides match TRBD1. V dropped 0 bases and J dropped 2; count of bases not matched to a gene: 11. The CDR3 is 18 residues long. Germline V gene data show CDR1 as MNHEY and CDR2 as SMNVEV (reference sequence).

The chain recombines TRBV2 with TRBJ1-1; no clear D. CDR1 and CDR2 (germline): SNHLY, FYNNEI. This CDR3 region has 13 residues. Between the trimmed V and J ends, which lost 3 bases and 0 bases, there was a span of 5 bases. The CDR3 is CASSEFMNTEAFF. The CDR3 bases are TGTGCCAGCAGTGAGTTTATGAACACTGAAGCTTTCTTT.

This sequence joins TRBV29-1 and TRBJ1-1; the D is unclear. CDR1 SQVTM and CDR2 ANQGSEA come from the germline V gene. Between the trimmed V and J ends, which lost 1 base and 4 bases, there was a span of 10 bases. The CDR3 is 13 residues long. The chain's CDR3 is CSVEGVIGTEAFF. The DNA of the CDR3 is TGCAGCGTTGAAGGGGTTATAGGCACTGAAGCTTTCTTT.

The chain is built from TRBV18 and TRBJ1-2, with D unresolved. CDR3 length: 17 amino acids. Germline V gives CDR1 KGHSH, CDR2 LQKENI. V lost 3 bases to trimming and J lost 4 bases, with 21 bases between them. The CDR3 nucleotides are TGTGCCAGCTCACCTAGCGGCCCTGCAAGCCCCCCCTATGGCTACACCTTC. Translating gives CASSPSGPASPPYGYTF.